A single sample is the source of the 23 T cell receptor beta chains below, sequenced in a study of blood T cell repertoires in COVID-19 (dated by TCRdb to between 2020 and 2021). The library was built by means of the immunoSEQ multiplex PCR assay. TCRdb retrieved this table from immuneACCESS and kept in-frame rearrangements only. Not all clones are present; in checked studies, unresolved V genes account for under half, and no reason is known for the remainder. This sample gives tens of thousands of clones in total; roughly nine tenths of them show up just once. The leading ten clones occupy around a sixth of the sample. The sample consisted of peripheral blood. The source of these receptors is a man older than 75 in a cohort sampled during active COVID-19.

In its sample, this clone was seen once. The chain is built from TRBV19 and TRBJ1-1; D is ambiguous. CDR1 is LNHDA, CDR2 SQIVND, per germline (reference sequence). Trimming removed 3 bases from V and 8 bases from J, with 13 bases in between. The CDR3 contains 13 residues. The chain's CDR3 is CASSISWQMEAFF. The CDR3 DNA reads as TGTGCCAGTAGTATTTCTTGGCAGATGGAAGCTTTCTTT.

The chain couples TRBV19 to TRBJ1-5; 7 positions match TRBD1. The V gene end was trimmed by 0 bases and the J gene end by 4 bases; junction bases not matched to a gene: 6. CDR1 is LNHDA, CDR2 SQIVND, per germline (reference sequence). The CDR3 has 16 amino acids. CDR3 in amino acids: CASSIEGRGANQPQHF. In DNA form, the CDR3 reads TGTGCCAGTAGTATAGAGGGCAGGGGGGCTAATCAGCCCCAGCATTTT. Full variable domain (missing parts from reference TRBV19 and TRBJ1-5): DGGITQSPKYLFRKEGQNVTLSCEQNLNHDAMYWYRQDPGQGLRLIYYSQIVNDFQKGDIAEGYSVSREKKESFPLTVTSAQKNPTAFYLCASSIEGRGANQPQHFGDGTRLSIL.

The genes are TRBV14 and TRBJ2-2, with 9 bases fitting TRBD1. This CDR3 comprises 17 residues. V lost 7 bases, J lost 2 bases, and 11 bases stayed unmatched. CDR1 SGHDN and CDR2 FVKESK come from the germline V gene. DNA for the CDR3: TGTGCCAGCACCGTAGGACAGGGGAAGGGAAACACCGGGGAGCTGTTTTTT. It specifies CASTVGQGKGNTGELFF.

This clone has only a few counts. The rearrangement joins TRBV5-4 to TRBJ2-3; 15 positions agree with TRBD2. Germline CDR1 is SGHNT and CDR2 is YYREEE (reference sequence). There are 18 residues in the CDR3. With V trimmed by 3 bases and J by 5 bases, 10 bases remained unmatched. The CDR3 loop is CASSSGLAGGLRGDTQYF. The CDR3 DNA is TGTGCCAGCAGCTCCGGACTAGCGGGGGGGCTTCGTGGAGATACGCAGTATTTT.

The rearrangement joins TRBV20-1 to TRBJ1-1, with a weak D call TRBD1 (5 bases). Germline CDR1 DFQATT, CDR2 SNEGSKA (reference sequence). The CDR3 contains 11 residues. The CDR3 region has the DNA TGCTTTTGGGAGGGGTACACTGAAGCTTTCTTT. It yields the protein CFWEGYTEAFF.

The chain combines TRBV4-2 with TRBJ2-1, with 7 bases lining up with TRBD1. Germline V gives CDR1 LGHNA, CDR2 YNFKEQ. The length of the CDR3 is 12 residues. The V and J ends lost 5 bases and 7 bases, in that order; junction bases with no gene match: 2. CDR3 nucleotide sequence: TGTGCCAGCAGCGAACAGGGGAATGAGCAGTTCTTC. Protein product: CASSEQGNEQFF.

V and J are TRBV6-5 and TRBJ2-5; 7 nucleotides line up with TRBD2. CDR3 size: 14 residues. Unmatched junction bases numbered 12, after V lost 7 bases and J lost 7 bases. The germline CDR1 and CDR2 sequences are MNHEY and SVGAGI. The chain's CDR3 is CASIGLGGSGTQYF. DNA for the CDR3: TGTGCCAGCATTGGACTAGGAGGCTCCGGGACCCAGTACTTC.

CDR3 DNA sequence: TGTGCCAGCAGCCAAGATTTGCCAGGAAGCACAGATACGCAGTATTTT. It encodes CASSQDLPGSTDTQYF. The chain employs TRBV3-1 (or the pseudogene TRBV3-2) and TRBJ2-3; D remains ambiguous. The CDR3 sequence is 16 residues long. Germline CDR1 LGHDT, CDR2 YNNKEL (reference sequence). The ends were cut back, 0 bases at V and 0 bases at J, with 10 bases in the middle.

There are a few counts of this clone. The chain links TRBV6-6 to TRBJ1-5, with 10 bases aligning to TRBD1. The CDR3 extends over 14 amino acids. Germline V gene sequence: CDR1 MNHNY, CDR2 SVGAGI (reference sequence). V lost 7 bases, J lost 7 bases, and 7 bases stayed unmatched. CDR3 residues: CASIIDRGHQPQHF. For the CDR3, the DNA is TGTGCCAGCATCATTGACAGGGGGCACCAGCCCCAGCATTTT.

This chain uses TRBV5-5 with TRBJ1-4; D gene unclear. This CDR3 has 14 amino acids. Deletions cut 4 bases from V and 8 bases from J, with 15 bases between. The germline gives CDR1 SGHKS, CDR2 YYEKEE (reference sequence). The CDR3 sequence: CASSPAQFREKLFF. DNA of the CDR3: TGTGCCAGCAGCCCTGCACAGTTTCGGGAAAAACTGTTTTTT.

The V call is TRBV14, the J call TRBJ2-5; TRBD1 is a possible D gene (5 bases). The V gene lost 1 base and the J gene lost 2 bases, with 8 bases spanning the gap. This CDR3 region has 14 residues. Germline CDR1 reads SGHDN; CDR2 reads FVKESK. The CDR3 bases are TGTGCCAGCAGCCAAGGACAGCTACAAGAGACCCAGTACTTC. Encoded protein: CASSQGQLQETQYF.

The CDR3 nucleotides read TGTGCCAGCAGCTCCTCGACACCTACGTTCAACACCATATATTTT. Protein sequence: CASSSSTPTFNTIYF. The genes are TRBV7-9 and TRBJ1-3; D unclear. Germline CDR1 SEHNR, CDR2 FQNEAQ (reference sequence). V was cut by 4 bases and J by 7 bases, with 17 bases left in between. CDR3 length: 15 residues.

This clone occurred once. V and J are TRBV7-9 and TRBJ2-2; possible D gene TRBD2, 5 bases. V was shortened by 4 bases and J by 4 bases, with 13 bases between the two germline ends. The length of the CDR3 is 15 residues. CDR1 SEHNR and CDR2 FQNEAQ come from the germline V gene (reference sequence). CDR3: CASSWVGLTTGELFF. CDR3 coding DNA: TGTGCCAGCAGCTGGGTAGGACTGACCACCGGGGAGCTGTTTTTT.

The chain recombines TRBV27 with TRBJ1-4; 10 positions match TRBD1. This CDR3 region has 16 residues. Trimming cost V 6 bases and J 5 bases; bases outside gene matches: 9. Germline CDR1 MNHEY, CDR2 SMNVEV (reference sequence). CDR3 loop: CASSRLPGQGNEKLFF. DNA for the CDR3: TGTGCCAGCAGCCGACTCCCGGGACAGGGGAATGAAAAACTGTTTTTT.

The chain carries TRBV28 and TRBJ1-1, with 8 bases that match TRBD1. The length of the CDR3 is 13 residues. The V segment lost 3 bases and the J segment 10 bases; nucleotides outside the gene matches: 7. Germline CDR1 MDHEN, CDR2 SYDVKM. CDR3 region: CASSFGQGRRAFF. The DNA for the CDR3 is TGTGCCAGCAGTTTCGGACAGGGTAGGAGAGCTTTCTTT.

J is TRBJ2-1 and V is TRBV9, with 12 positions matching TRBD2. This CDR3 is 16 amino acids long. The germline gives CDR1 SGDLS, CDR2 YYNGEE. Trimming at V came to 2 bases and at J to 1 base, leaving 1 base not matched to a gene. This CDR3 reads CASSVTSGGSYNEQFF. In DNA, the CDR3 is TGTGCCAGCAGCGTGACTAGCGGGGGATCCTACAATGAGCAGTTCTTC.

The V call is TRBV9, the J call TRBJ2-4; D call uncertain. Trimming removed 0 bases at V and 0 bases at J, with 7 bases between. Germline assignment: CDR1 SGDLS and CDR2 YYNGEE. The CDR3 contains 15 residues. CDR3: CASSVDPLAKNIQYF. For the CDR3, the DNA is TGTGCCAGCAGCGTAGACCCACTAGCCAAAAACATTCAGTACTTC.

The CDR3 here is CASRDTGGNSEAFF. CDR3 nucleotides: TGTGCCAGCAGAGATACAGGGGGCAACTCTGAAGCTTTCTTT. The V call is TRBV6-4, the J call TRBJ1-1; TRBD1 aligns across 9 bases. Looked up from germline, CDR1 is MRHNA and CDR2 is SNTAGT. This CDR3 region has 14 residues. The J segment lost 6 bases and the V segment lost 6 bases, leaving 8 bases of the junction unmatched.

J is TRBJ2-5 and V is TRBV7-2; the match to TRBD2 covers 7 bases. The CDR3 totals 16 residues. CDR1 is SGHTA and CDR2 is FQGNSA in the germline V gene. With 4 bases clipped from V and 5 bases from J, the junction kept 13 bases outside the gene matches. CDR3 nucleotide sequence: TGTGCCAGCAGCTCCCGATTTGTGGGGGAGGGTGAGACCCAGTACTTC. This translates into CASSSRFVGEGETQYF.

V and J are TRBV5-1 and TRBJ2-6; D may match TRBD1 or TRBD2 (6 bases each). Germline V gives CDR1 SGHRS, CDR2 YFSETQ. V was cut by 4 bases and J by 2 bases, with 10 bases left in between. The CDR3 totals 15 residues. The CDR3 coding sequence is TGCGCCAGCAGCGTGGGGGGCGCTGGGGCCAACGTCCTGACTTTC. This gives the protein CASSVGGAGANVLTF.

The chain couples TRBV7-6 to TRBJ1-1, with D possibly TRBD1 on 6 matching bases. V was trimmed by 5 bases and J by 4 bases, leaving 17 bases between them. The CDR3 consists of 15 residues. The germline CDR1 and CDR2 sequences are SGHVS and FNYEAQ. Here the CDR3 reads CASSPTGRVGTEAFF. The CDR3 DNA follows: TGTGCCAGCAGCCCTACAGGGAGGGTAGGCACTGAAGCTTTCTTT.

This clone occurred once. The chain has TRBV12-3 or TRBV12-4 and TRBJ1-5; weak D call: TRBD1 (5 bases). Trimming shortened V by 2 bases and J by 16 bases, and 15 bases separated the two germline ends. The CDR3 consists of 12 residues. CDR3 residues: CASSLSVGPLHF. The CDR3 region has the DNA TGTGCCAGCAGTTTATCAGTGGGGCCGCTCCATTTT.

CDR3 nucleotide sequence: TGTGCCAGCAGCCGGGCGGGGAACTATGGCTACACCTTC. Protein: CASSRAGNYGYTF. V is TRBV12-3 or TRBV12-4 and J is TRBJ1-2; D gene unclear. The CDR3 loop spans 13 amino acids. V was cut by 6 bases and J by 2 bases, with 10 bases left in between.